These 2 T cell receptor beta chains were all obtained from the same sample, sequenced in a study of blood T cells in healthy people across ages. For the second PCR, which ran for 7 to 11 cycles, a sample-barcoded 5' primer and a J-beta primer mix were used. TCRdb processed the 5' RACE reads anew with MiXCR; each CDR3 protein has one entry. This table has more than 900,000 distinct CDR3 sequences, roughly a quarter appearing once. The sample was also reused in another study, on T cells of mothers and their children.

Sequences were obtained from blood. The receptors shown here come from a girl between 2 and 10 years old in good health.

About this clonotype: The junction shows a germline mismatch at one end, possibly a read error. This rearrangement joins TRBV4-3 to TRBJ2-7; 8 nucleotides match TRBD1. The germline gives CDR1 LGHNA, CDR2 YSLEER. This CDR3 has 14 amino acids. CDR3 coding DNA: TGCGCCACCAGCCAAGGACAGGGAAGGTACGAGCAGTACTTC. Protein product: CATSQGQGRYEQYF.

V is TRBV9 and J is TRBJ2-5; TRBD1 or TRBD2 may be the D gene (5 bases each). The CDR3 is 14 amino acids. V lost 3 bases to trimming and J lost 2 bases, with 11 bases between them. Looked up from germline, CDR1 is SGDLS and CDR2 is YYNGEE. The CDR3 is CASSARGGQETQYF. The CDR3 nucleotides read TGTGCCAGCAGCGCCCGTGGGGGACAAGAGACCCAGTACTTC.